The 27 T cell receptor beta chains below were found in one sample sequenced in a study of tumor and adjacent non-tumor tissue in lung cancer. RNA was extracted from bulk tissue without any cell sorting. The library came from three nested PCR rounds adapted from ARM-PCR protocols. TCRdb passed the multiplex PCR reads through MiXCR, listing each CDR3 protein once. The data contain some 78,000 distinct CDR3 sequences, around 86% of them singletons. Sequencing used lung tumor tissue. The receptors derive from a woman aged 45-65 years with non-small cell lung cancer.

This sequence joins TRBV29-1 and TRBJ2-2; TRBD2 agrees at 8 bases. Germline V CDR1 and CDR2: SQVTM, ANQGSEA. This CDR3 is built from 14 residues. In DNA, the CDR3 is TGCAGTGCTATGGGACTAGTATCAACCGGGGAGCTGTTTTTT. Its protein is CSAMGLVSTGELFF.

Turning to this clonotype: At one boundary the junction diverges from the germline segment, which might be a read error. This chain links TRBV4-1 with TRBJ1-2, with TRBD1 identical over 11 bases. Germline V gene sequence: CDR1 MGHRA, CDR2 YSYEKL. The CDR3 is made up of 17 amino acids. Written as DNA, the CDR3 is TGCGCCAGCAGCCAATCTCCACCTGGACAGGGGGCGCTGGGCTACACTTTC. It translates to CASSQSPPGQGALGYTF.

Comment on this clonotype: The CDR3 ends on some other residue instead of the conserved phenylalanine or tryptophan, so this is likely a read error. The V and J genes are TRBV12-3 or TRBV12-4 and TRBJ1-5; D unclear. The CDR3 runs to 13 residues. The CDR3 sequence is CASSLGPWPTQHL. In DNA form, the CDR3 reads TGTGCCAGTAGTTTGGGTCCATGGCCGACCCAGCATTTG.

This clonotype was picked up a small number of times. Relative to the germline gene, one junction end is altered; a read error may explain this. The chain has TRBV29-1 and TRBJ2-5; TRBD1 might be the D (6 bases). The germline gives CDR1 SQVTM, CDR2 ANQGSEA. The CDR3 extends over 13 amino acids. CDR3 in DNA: TGCAGTGTTGAGAGGACAGCAGAAGAGACCCAGTACTTC. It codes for CSVERTAEETQYF.

The CDR3 DNA reads TGCAGTACTCAATCGGGACAGGGTGCGCAAGATACGCAGTATTTT. This gives the protein CSTQSGQGAQDTQYF. The gene calls are TRBV20-1 and TRBJ2-3, with TRBD1 matching over 9 bases. This CDR3 comprises 15 residues. J lost 5 bases, V lost 8 bases, and 14 bases had no gene match. Germline lookup yields CDR1 DFQATT and CDR2 SNEGSKA (reference sequence).

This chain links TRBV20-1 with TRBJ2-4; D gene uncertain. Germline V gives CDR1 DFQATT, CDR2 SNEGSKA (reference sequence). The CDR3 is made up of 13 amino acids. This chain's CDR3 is CGVTDRVKNIQYF. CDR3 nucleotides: TGCGGTGTCACAGATCGAGTCAAAAACATTCAGTACTTC.

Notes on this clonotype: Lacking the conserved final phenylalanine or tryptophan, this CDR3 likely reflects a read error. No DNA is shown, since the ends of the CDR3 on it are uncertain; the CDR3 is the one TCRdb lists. The CDR3 protein is CASSRMADNQPQDL. The V and J genes are TRBV6-2 or TRBV6-3 and TRBJ1-5. Including both end residues, the CDR3 is 14 amino acids long. The germline gives CDR1 MNHEY, CDR2 SVGEGT.

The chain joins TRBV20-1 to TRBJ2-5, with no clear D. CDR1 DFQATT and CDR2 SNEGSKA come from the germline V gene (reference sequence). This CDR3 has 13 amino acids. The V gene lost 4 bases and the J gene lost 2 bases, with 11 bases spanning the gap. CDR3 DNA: TGCAGTGCTATACAACCTCTACAAGAGACCCAGTACTTC. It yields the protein CSAIQPLQETQYF.

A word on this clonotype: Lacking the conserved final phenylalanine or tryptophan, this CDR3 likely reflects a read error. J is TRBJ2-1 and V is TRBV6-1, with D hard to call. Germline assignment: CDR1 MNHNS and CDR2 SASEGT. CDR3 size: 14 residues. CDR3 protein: CASKQSLSYNDQFC. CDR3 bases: TGTGCCAGCAAACAGAGTCTCTCCTACAATGATCAGTTCTGC.

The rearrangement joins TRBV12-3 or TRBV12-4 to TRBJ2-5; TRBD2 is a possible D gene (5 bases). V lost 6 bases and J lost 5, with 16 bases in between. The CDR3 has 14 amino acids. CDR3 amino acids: CASSLLEGSETQYF. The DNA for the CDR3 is TGTGCCAGCAGCCTACTAGAGGGATCTGAGACCCAGTACTTC.

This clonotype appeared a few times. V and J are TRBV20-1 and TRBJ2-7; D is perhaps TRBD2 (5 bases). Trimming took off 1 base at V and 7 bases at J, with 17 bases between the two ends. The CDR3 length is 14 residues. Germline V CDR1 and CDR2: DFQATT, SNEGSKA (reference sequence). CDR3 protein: CSARGGSDLGEQYF. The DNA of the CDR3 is TGCAGTGCTAGAGGGGGTAGCGATTTAGGGGAGCAGTACTTC.

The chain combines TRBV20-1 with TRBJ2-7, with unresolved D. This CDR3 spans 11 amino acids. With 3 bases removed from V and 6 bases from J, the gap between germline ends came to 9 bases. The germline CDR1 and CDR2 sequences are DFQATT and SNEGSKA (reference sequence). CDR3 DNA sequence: TGCAGTGCTAGGATAATCGTCGAGCAGTACGTC. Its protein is CSARIIVEQYV.

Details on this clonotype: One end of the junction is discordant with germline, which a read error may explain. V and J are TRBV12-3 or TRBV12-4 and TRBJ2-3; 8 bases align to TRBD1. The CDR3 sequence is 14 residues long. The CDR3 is CTSSIRQGTHTQYF. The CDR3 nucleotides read TGTACCAGCAGCATACGACAGGGGACACATACGCAGTATTTT.

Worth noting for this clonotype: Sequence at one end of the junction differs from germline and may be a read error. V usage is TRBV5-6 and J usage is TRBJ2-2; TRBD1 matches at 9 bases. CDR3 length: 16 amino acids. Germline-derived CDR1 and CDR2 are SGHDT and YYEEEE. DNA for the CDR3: TGTGCCAGCAGCTACGGGACAGGGACTTACACCGGGGAGCAGTTTTTT. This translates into CASSYGTGTYTGEQFF.

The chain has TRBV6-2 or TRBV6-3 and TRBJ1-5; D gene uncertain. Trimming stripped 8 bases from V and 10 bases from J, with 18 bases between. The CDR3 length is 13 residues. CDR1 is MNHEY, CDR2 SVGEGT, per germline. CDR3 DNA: TGTGCCAGCCCCGGGGTAGGATGTTACCCCCAGCATTTT. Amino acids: CASPGVGCYPQHF.

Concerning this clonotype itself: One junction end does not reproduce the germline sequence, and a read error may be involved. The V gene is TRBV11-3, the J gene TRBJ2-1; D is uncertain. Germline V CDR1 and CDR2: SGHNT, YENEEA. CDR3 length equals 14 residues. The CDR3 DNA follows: TGTGCCAGCAGCTTTGCGAGAGCCTACAATGAGCAATTCTTC. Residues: CASSFARAYNEQFF.

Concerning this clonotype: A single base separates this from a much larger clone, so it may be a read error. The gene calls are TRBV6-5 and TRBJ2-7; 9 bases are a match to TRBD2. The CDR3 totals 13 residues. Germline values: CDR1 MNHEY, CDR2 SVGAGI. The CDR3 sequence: CAGRNSGSEEQYF. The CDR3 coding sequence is TGTGCCGGCAGAAATAGCGGGAGTGAAGAGCAGTACTTC.

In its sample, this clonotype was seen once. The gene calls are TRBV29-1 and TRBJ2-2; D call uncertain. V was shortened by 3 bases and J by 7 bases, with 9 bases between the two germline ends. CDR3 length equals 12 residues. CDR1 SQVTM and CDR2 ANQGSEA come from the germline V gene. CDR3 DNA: TGCAGCGTTGACAGTCTGGACGGGGAGCTGTTTTTT. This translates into CSVDSLDGELFF.

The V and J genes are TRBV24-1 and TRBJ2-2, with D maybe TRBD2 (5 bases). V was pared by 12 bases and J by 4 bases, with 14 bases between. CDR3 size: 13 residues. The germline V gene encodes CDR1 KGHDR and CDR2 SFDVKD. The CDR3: CAVDLAGTGELFF. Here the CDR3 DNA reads TGTGCCGTCGACTTGGCGGGCACCGGGGAGCTGTTTTTT.

CDR3 nucleotides: TGTACCACCAGGCGGACTGGCGGGAATTACGAGCAGTACTTC. Translated: CTTRRTGGNYEQYF. The chain is built from TRBV6-5 and TRBJ2-7; possibly TRBD2 for D (6 bases). The length of the CDR3 is 14 residues. Germline assignment: CDR1 MNHEY and CDR2 SVGAGI.

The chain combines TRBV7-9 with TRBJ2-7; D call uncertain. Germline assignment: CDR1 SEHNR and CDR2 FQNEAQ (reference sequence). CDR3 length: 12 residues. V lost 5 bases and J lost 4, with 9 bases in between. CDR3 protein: CASSGKVYEQYF. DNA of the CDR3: TGTGCCAGCAGCGGAAAGGTGTACGAGCAGTACTTC.

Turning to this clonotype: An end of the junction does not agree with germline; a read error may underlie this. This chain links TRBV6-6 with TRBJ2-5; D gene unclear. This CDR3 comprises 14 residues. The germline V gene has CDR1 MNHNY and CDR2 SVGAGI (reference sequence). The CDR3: CTSSYSGGRETQYF. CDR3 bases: TGTACCAGCAGTTACTCGGGCGGCCGAGAGACTCAGTACTTC.

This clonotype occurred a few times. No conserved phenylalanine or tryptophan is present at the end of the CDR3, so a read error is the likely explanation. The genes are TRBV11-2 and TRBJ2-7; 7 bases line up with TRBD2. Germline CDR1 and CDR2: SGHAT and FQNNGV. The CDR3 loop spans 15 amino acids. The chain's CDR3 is CANSHWASGSYEQYS. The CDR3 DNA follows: TGTGCCAACAGCCATTGGGCTAGCGGTTCCTACGAGCAGTACTCC.

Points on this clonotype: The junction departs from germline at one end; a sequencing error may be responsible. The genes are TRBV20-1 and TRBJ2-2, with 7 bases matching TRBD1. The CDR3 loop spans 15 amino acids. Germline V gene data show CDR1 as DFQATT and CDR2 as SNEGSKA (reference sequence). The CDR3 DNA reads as TGCAGTACTAGATCCTCGACAGGGAGTACCGGGAAGCTGTTTTTT. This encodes CSTRSSTGSTGKLFF.

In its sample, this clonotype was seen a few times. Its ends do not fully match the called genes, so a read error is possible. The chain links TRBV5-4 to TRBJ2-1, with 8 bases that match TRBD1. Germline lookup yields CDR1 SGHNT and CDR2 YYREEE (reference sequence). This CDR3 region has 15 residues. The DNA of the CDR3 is TGTGCCAGCTGCTTGGTCTGGGCAGGGGGCAATAAGCAGTTCTTC. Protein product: CASCLVWAGGNKQFF.

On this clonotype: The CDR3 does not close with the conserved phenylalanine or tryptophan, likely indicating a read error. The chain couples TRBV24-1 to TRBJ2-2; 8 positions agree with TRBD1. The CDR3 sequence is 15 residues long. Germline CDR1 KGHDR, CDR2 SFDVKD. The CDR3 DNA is TGTGCCACCAGTGATCCGGGACAGGTCACCGTGGAGCTGTTTCTT. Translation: CATSDPGQVTVELFL.

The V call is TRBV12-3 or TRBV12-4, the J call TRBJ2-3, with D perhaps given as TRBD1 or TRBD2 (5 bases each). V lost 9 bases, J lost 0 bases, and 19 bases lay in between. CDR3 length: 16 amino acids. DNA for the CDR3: TGTGCCAGTAGTAGAAGACATGGGGGAAGCACAGATACGCAGTATTTT. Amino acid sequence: CASSRRHGGSTDTQYF.